The clone carrying this T cell receptor (beta chain) occurred a few times. Its target is unknown. Additional DNA sequences in this sample encode the identical CDR3. This sample is part of a study of cytomegalovirus exposure and HLA in healthy donors. The PCR was carried out with 60 Vbeta primers and 13 Jbeta primers. The method was immunoSEQ multiplex PCR; TCRdb's version includes in-frame clones alone and lacks a portion of them. The profile shows 140,000 to 150,000 clones, around 65% of them singletons. Healthy bone marrow donors made up the donors. CDR3 length: 13 residues. Trimming stripped 1 base from V and 2 bases from J, with 6 bases between. Germline V gives CDR1 SGHRS, CDR2 YFSETQ. Findings of the study overall: Sequence variants that were highly shared formed a cluster that was likely a sequencing artifact. Further analysis was carried out later, and it showed several of the most significant clusters appearing linked to common viral pathogens. For most TCR beta V segments, an earlier analysis put the productive rate at about 87% or about 30% of the time.

The sequence was collected from a male donor in good health and CMV-seronegative. The specimen was PBMCs. This chain connects TRBV5-1 to TRBJ1-2; possible D gene TRBD1, 6 bases. In DNA, the CDR3 is TGCGCCAGCAGCTTGCAGGGGAACTATGGCTACACCTTC. Translated, it gives CASSLQGNYGYTF.